The present entry profiles one TCR beta chain with its context. These data come from a study of identical twins. TCRdb processed the 5' RACE reads anew with MiXCR; each CDR3 protein has one entry. The profile shows around 470,000 distinct CDR3 sequences, about 14% of them singletons. The CDR3 spans 15 residues. CDR1 and CDR2 (germline): SGHVS, FQNEAQ. V was shortened by 3 bases and J by 9 bases, with 18 bases between the two germline ends. This sample was also put to use in a study of yellow fever vaccine responses in identical twins.

The chain couples TRBV7-8 to TRBJ2-1, with D perhaps assigned TRBD1 or TRBD2 (5 bases each). The origin of this receptor is a woman aged 18-29 years in good health. The sample comprised CD4+ T cells sorted from blood. Here the CDR3 reads CASSFRDRPSGEQFF. The CDR3 DNA is TGTGCCAGCAGCTTCCGGGACCGGCCGTCTGGTGAGCAGTTCTTC.